These 27 T cell receptor beta chains came from one sample sequenced in a study of blood T cell repertoires in COVID-19 (dated by TCRdb to about 2020). Libraries were prepared through the immunoSEQ multiplex PCR assay. TCRdb took this table from immuneACCESS and kept in-frame rearrangements with V and J called. Such tables lack part of the clones; where checked against another copy, unresolved V genes explain under half of the gap, and the rest is unexplained. Recorded for this sample are roughly 94,000 clones; 80% to 90% of them occurred a single time. Together, the top ten hold approximately 25% of the sample. The sequencing input was peripheral blood. The receptors were gathered from a man in his 60s with acute or convalescent COVID-19.

This clone has a handful of counts. The chain recombines TRBV2 with TRBJ1-2; 7 positions match TRBD1. This CDR3 is built from 12 residues. Losses at the gene ends were 6 bases for V and 7 bases for J; bases not matched to a gene: 5. Germline values: CDR1 SNHLY, CDR2 FYNNEI. The chain's CDR3 is CASRLTGLGYTF. The CDR3, as DNA: TGTGCCAGCAGATTGACAGGGCTTGGCTACACCTTC.

The chain couples TRBV3-1 (or the pseudogene TRBV3-2) to TRBJ1-4; 7 bases match TRBD1. V dropped 1 base and J dropped 4; count of bases not matched to a gene: 9. The V gene's germline CDR1 is LGHDT and CDR2 YNNKEL (reference sequence). The CDR3 is 17 amino acids. The CDR3 coding sequence is TGTGCCAGCAGCCAAGTTCGAGGGACAGTACTTAATGAAAAACTGTTTTTT. As protein: CASSQVRGTVLNEKLFF.

This chain uses TRBV5-1 with TRBJ1-2; 7 bases agree with TRBD1. The CDR3 consists of 14 residues. Germline CDR1 reads SGHRS; CDR2 reads YFSETQ. The trim removed 1 base at V and 3 bases at J, leaving 3 bases unmatched. The CDR3 region is CASSLLQGYYGYTF. The CDR3 coding sequence is TGCGCCAGCAGCTTGTTACAGGGGTACTATGGCTACACCTTC.

Only one count was recorded for this clone. This chain links TRBV3-1 (or the pseudogene TRBV3-2) with TRBJ1-1; no clear D gene. Looked up from germline, CDR1 is LGHDT and CDR2 is YNNKEL (reference sequence). There are 14 residues in the CDR3. V lost 4 bases and J lost 1, with 10 bases in between. The DNA of the CDR3 is TGTGCCAGCAGCCCAGGTCCTTGGAACACTGAAGCTTTCTTT. Protein sequence: CASSPGPWNTEAFF.

This rearrangement joins TRBV15 to TRBJ2-3; 7 positions agree with TRBD1. V shed 4 bases and J 1 base; nucleotides not matched to a gene: 2. CDR1 is LNHNV, CDR2 YYDKDF, per germline (reference sequence). The CDR3 is 14 amino acids. CDR3 sequence reads: CATSIGQGTDTQYF. In DNA form, the CDR3 reads TGTGCCACCAGCATTGGACAGGGCACAGATACGCAGTATTTT.

The chain joins TRBV6-2 or TRBV6-3 to TRBJ1-6; D might be TRBD1 (5 bases). The CDR3 has 17 amino acids. V was trimmed by 2 bases and J by 7 bases, leaving 18 bases between them. CDR1 MNHEY and CDR2 SVGEGT come from the germline V gene. The CDR3 sequence is CASSYIAGRSMNSPLHF. Here the CDR3 DNA reads TGTGCCAGCAGTTACATAGCGGGACGGAGCATGAATTCACCCCTCCACTTT.

The chain carries TRBV6-5 and TRBJ1-1; unclear D gene. The germline CDR1 and CDR2 sequences are MNHEY and SVGAGI. The CDR3 sequence is 13 residues long. V lost 7 bases and J lost 5, with 14 bases in between. This chain's CDR3 is CASTKAGSTEAFF. In DNA form, the CDR3 reads TGTGCCAGCACCAAGGCGGGGTCGACTGAAGCTTTCTTT.

This chain connects TRBV28 to TRBJ1-1; possible D gene TRBD1, 5 bases. Trimming removed 4 bases from V and 1 base from J, with 19 bases in between. This CDR3 spans 17 amino acids. CDR1 and CDR2 from the germline V gene are MDHEN and SYDVKM. CDR3 amino acids: CASSYLLGWGGNTEAFF. For the CDR3, the DNA is TGTGCCAGCAGTTACCTCTTGGGATGGGGCGGGAACACTGAAGCTTTCTTT.

This chain uses TRBV9 with TRBJ2-3, with 11 nucleotides matching TRBD2. CDR1 is SGDLS, CDR2 YYNGEE, per germline. Trimming cost V 3 bases and J 4 bases; bases outside gene matches: 16. This CDR3 comprises 19 residues. CDR3 sequence: CASSAPTYLAGGLPDTQYF. As DNA, the CDR3 is TGTGCCAGCAGCGCACCAACCTACTTAGCGGGGGGGCTTCCAGATACGCAGTATTTT.

The chain couples TRBV4-2 to TRBJ1-3; perhaps TRBD1 as D (6 bases). Germline CDR1 is LGHNA and CDR2 is YNFKEQ. This CDR3 contains 19 residues. Trimming pared 0 bases from V and 0 bases from J, leaving 18 bases between. CDR3 region: CASSQEWQGWDDSGNTIYF. In DNA, the CDR3 is TGTGCCAGCAGCCAAGAATGGCAGGGGTGGGATGACTCTGGAAACACCATATATTTT.

CDR3 in DNA: TGTGCCAGCAGTTACACAATGAACAGGGCCTATAGCAATCAGCCCCAGCATTTT. Its translation is CASSYTMNRAYSNQPQHF. The chain is built from TRBV6-2 or TRBV6-3 and TRBJ1-5; tentatively, D is TRBD1 (6 bases). Germline CDR1 is MNHEY and CDR2 is SVGEGT. The length of the CDR3 is 18 residues. V lost 2 bases to trimming and J lost 0 bases, with 17 bases between them.

This clone was recorded once. V usage is TRBV30 and J usage is TRBJ1-1, with TRBD1 matching over 12 bases. V was pared by 3 bases and J by 10 bases, with 27 bases of the junction left unmatched. The CDR3 sequence is 20 residues long. Germline values: CDR1 GTSNPN, CDR2 SVGIG (reference sequence). This chain's CDR3 is CAWSGGGVFRNPGQGARAFF. As DNA, the CDR3 is TGTGCCTGGAGCGGGGGCGGTGTGTTTCGGAATCCGGGACAGGGGGCGCGAGCTTTCTTT.

The chain links TRBV7-8 to TRBJ2-1, with D maybe TRBD2 (6 bases). V was trimmed by 5 bases and J by 4 bases, leaving 15 bases between them. CDR1 is SGHVS and CDR2 is FQNEAQ in the germline V gene. The CDR3 consists of 15 residues. CDR3 in amino acids: CASSHGTPPYNEQFF. In nucleotides, the CDR3 is TGTGCCAGCAGCCACGGGACTCCACCATACAATGAGCAGTTCTTC.

V gene TRBV6-2 or TRBV6-3 combines with J gene TRBJ1-2; tentatively, D is TRBD1 (5 bases). The V gene's germline CDR1 is MNHEY and CDR2 SVGEGT. The CDR3 is 14 residues long. The V and J ends lost 2 bases and 3 bases respectively, with 10 bases between them. CDR3 region: CASSYPGWDYGYTF. CDR3 sequence (DNA): TGTGCCAGCAGTTACCCAGGGTGGGACTATGGCTACACCTTC.

This clone appeared a single time. This chain joins TRBV6-1 and TRBJ1-2; no clear D. The CDR3 loop spans 15 amino acids. The germline V and J ends were trimmed by 2 bases and 7 bases, with 17 bases remaining between them. Germline CDR1 is MNHNS and CDR2 is SASEGT. The CDR3 is CASSEPRSVYRGYTF. The CDR3 DNA is TGTGCCAGCAGTGAACCGAGAAGCGTCTATCGTGGCTACACCTTC.

The chain couples TRBV5-1 to TRBJ2-1; the D is unclear. The ends were cut back, 4 bases at V and 2 bases at J, with 13 bases in the middle. CDR3 length equals 15 residues. CDR1 and CDR2 (germline): SGHRS, YFSETQ. CDR3 sequence reads: CASSRARNTYNEQFF. The CDR3, as DNA: TGCGCCAGCAGCCGTGCGAGGAATACCTACAATGAGCAGTTCTTC.

This chain joins TRBV18 and TRBJ2-7; D not resolved. Germline loops: CDR1 KGHSH, CDR2 LQKENI. V was trimmed by 4 bases and J by 0 bases, leaving 7 bases between them. This CDR3 has 13 amino acids. CDR3 loop: CASSQEASYEQYF. The DNA of the CDR3 is TGTGCCAGCTCACAAGAGGCCTCCTACGAGCAGTACTTC.

The genes are TRBV7-3 and TRBJ2-6; D unresolved. Germline V gene data show CDR1 as SGHTA and CDR2 as FQGTGA. This CDR3 contains 15 residues. V was pared by 5 bases and J by 0 bases, with 8 bases between. The CDR3 sequence: CASSLLSSGANVLTF. The CDR3 nucleotides read TGTGCCAGCAGCCTCCTAAGCTCTGGGGCCAACGTCCTGACTTTC.

The rearrangement joins TRBV5-1 to TRBJ2-7; 12 bases are shared with TRBD1. The CDR3 is 17 residues long. Looked up from germline, CDR1 is SGHRS and CDR2 is YFSETQ. V was clipped by 1 base and J by 6 bases; unmatched bases: 11. The CDR3 spells CASSLSGTGGTGIEQYF. DNA of the CDR3: TGCGCCAGCAGCTTGTCCGGGACAGGGGGCACGGGTATCGAGCAGTACTTC. Complete variable domain (other parts from reference TRBV5-1 and TRBJ2-7): KAGVTQTPRYLIKTRGQQVTLSCSPISGHRSVSWYQQTPGQGLQFLFEYFSETQRNKGNFPGRFSGRQFSNSRSEMNVSTLELGDSALYLCASSLSGTGGTGIEQYFGPGTRLTVT.

The chain combines TRBV6-2 or TRBV6-3 with TRBJ1-1, with TRBD1 as a possible D gene (5 bases). The CDR3 contains 13 residues. Germline CDR1 MNHEY, CDR2 SVGEGT. The V and J ends lost 2 bases and 1 base respectively, with 5 bases between them. The CDR3 region has the DNA TGTGCCAGCAGTTACAGGGGGAACACTGAAGCTTTCTTT. Protein sequence: CASSYRGNTEAFF.

This chain connects TRBV27 to TRBJ2-1; TRBD2 might be the D (6 bases). Per the germline V gene, CDR1 is MNHEY and CDR2 is SMNVEV (reference sequence). The CDR3 extends over 15 amino acids. The germline V and J ends were trimmed by 7 bases and 5 bases, with 18 bases remaining between them. CDR3 coding DNA: TGTGCCAGCACCCCGGGACTCTCCCCTCACAATGAGCAGTTCTTC. Translating it yields CASTPGLSPHNEQFF.

The chain is built from TRBV10-3 and TRBJ1-2, with 7 bases fitting TRBD1. The CDR3 contains 12 residues. The trim removed 3 bases at V and 6 bases at J, leaving 1 base unmatched. Germline CDR1 ENHRY, CDR2 SYGVKD. The chain's CDR3 is CAISETGDGYTF. CDR3 bases: TGTGCCATCAGTGAAACAGGGGATGGCTACACCTTC.

The rearrangement links TRBV4-3 to TRBJ2-1, with 8 bases that match TRBD1. The V and J ends lost 4 bases and 3 bases, in that order; junction bases with no gene match: 11. CDR3 length: 17 amino acids. Germline assignment: CDR1 LGHNA and CDR2 YSLEER. CDR3 sequence reads: CASSRGTGTGDYNEQFF. DNA for the CDR3: TGCGCCAGCAGCCGGGGGACGGGGACAGGAGACTACAATGAGCAGTTCTTC.

V gene TRBV6-5 combines with J gene TRBJ2-2; 11 nucleotides agree with TRBD2. The CDR3 is made up of 15 amino acids. V was pared by 4 bases and J by 6 bases, with 4 bases of the junction left unmatched. The germline gives CDR1 MNHEY, CDR2 SVGAGI. The CDR3 loop reads CASSFGLAGSGELFF. CDR3 in DNA: TGTGCCAGCAGTTTTGGACTAGCGGGTTCCGGGGAGCTGTTTTTT.

The CDR3 nucleotides are TGTGCCAGCAGTCCGGGGACAGGGGGCGGTAGGAGCTACACCTTC. This translates into CASSPGTGGGRSYTF. J is TRBJ1-2 and V is TRBV27, with 12 nucleotides matching TRBD1. The germline CDR1 and CDR2 sequences are MNHEY and SMNVEV (reference sequence). The CDR3 covers 15 residues. Trimming took 5 bases from V and 9 from J; bases not matched to a gene: 10.

The chain joins TRBV3-1 (or the pseudogene TRBV3-2) to TRBJ2-1, with a weak D call TRBD2 (5 bases). V was pared by 6 bases and J by 8 bases, with 17 bases between. The CDR3 spans 14 residues. The germline gives CDR1 LGHDT, CDR2 YNNKEL (reference sequence). The CDR3 DNA is TGTGCCAGCAGTATCAGAGGGAAAAACCATGAGCAGTTCTTC. Encoded protein: CASSIRGKNHEQFF.

The J gene is TRBJ2-1, the V gene TRBV15, with 9 nucleotides matching TRBD2. The CDR3 covers 16 residues. Trimming took 0 bases from V and 6 from J; bases not matched to a gene: 6. CDR1 and CDR2 from the germline V gene are LNHNV and YYDKDF (reference sequence). The CDR3 protein is CATSRDAGGLSNEQFF. The CDR3 DNA sequence: TGTGCCACCAGCAGAGACGCGGGGGGGCTCAGCAATGAGCAGTTCTTC.